This T cell receptor (beta chain) came from a study of blood T cell repertoires in COVID-19. Study context: COVID-19 samples from acute and convalescent phases originated in the United States, Italy and Spain. PBMCs, B-cell-depleted T cells, or T cells were the source of the cDNA or gDNA that made up the material.

As concerns this clone: Compared with germline, one end of the junction differs, possibly owing to a read error.

The CDR3 extends over 16 amino acids. The germline V gene has CDR1 SNHLY and CDR2 FYNNEI. Per the original data handling: Quantification of nucleated cells was approximated via reference gene primer amplification. Clones were sequenced by immunoSEQ multiplex PCR, and TCRdb holds only the in-frame ones, with some missing. Clone size and V and J calls were adopted from that table, with D and trimming inferred from the DNA. Here the sample spans about 400,000 clones, around nine tenths being singletons. The origin of this receptor is a human donor in a cohort sampled during active COVID-19. The chain carries TRBV2 and TRBJ2-3; the D gene is possibly TRBD1 (6 bases). The source material was peripheral blood. The CDR3 is CASSEGLGAFTDTQYF. CDR3 bases: TGTGCCAGCAGCGAAGGTCTGGGGGCTTTCACAGATACGCAGTATTTT.